One and the same sample provided the 10 T cell receptor beta chains below, sequenced in a study of CD8+ T cells in alopecia areata. cDNA reverse transcribed from extracted RNA served as the sequencing template. TCRdb's copy holds only in-frame clones and misses some; the assay was immunoSEQ multiplex PCR. The sample comprises 180,000 or so clones, 51% of which are singletons, and roughly a tenth rests with the top ten. Treatment given: oral pan-JAK inhibitor, 5-10 mg twice daily. The specimen was CD8+ T cells sorted from blood, collected between weeks 51 and 54, from a patient treated with tofacitinib. The receptors originated from a human donor with alopecia areata.

The V gene is TRBV29-1, the J gene TRBJ2-7; D gene uncertain. The CDR3 runs 10 residues. CDR1 and CDR2 from the germline V gene are SQVTM and ANQGSEA. Deletions cut 6 bases from V and 5 bases from J, with 8 bases between. DNA for the CDR3: TGCAGCGTCCGCCACAACGAGCAGTACTTC. Its translation: CSVRHNEQYF.

This chain uses TRBV19 with TRBJ2-7; 7 bases are a match to TRBD1. The CDR3 consists of 14 residues. Per the germline V gene, CDR1 is LNHDA and CDR2 is SQIVND (reference sequence). V lost 5 bases to trimming and J lost 0 bases; unmatched junction nucleotides: 4. The CDR3 region has the DNA TGTGCCAGTAGTCCCCACAGGGGCTCCTACGAGCAGTACTTC. As protein: CASSPHRGSYEQYF.

The chain combines TRBV29-1 with TRBJ1-4, with D hard to call. Germline V lookup: CDR1 SQVTM, CDR2 ANQGSEA. The CDR3 runs 15 residues. The V end was cut by 7 bases, the J end by 0 bases, with 15 bases between. The CDR3 sequence is CSATAHTATNEKLFF. CDR3 nucleotides: TGCAGCGCCACGGCCCACACGGCAACTAATGAAAAACTGTTTTTT.

This chain connects TRBV2 to TRBJ1-6; 7 bases fit TRBD1. Germline loops: CDR1 SNHLY, CDR2 FYNNEI. The J segment lost 7 bases and the V segment lost 6 bases, leaving 12 bases of the junction unmatched. The CDR3 consists of 16 residues. CDR3 protein: CASSADWTGVNSPLHF. In DNA form, the CDR3 reads TGTGCCAGCAGCGCTGACTGGACAGGAGTGAATTCACCCCTCCACTTT.

V is TRBV11-2 and J is TRBJ2-7, with 8 bases aligning to TRBD1. Germline-derived CDR1 and CDR2 are SGHAT and FQNNGV. The ends lost 6 bases at V and 2 bases at J; junction bases unmatched: 9. The CDR3 is 15 amino acids. The CDR3 spells CASSRRQGRTYEQYF. The CDR3 DNA reads TGTGCCAGCAGTCGCAGACAGGGGAGAACCTACGAGCAGTACTTC.

The V call is TRBV7-9, the J call TRBJ1-1; no clear D gene. Trimming shortened V by 5 bases and J by 3 bases, and 16 bases separated the two germline ends. This CDR3 contains 15 residues. Germline V gene data show CDR1 as SEHNR and CDR2 as FQNEAQ (reference sequence). The CDR3 loop reads CASSQFWGWDTEAFF. The CDR3 DNA is TGTGCCAGCAGCCAGTTTTGGGGTTGGGACACTGAAGCTTTCTTT. Supplemented by reference TRBV7-9 and TRBJ1-1, the full variable domain reads DTGVSQNPRHKITKRGQNVTFRCDPISEHNRLYWYRQTLGQGPEFLTYFQNEAQLEKSRLLSDRFSAERPKGSFSTLEIQRTEQGDSAMYLCASSQFWGWDTEAFFGQGTRLTVV.

This sequence joins TRBV7-8 and TRBJ1-2, with a weak D call TRBD1 (6 bases). The germline V gene has CDR1 SGHVS and CDR2 FQNEAQ. CDR3 size: 15 residues. With 0 bases removed from V and 4 bases from J, the gap between germline ends came to 12 bases. DNA for the CDR3: TGTGCCAGCAGCTTAGCCCTGGACAGCCTCTATGGCTACACCTTC. Translated: CASSLALDSLYGYTF.

V and J are TRBV30 and TRBJ2-2, with 8 bases matching TRBD1. This CDR3 region has 15 residues. V shed 4 bases and J 5 bases; nucleotides not matched to a gene: 9. CDR1 and CDR2 from the germline V gene are GTSNPN and SVGIG (reference sequence). The CDR3 loop reads CAWTQGAIWTGELFF. The DNA of the CDR3 is TGTGCCTGGACCCAGGGGGCAATATGGACCGGGGAGCTGTTTTTT.

This clone was detected only a few times. V and J are TRBV7-9 and TRBJ2-7; 11 nucleotides line up with TRBD2. The CDR3 is 15 amino acids. CDR1 SEHNR and CDR2 FQNEAQ come from the germline V gene (reference sequence). J lost 2 bases, V lost 0 bases, and 0 bases had no gene match. In DNA, the CDR3 is TGTGCCAGCAGCTTAGCGACTAGCGGGGCCTACGAGCAGTACTTC. It encodes CASSLATSGAYEQYF.

V and J are TRBV29-1 and TRBJ2-6; D might be TRBD1 (6 bases). Trimming took 6 bases from V and 0 from J, leaving 15 bases between them. CDR1 and CDR2 from the germline V gene are SQVTM and ANQGSEA. CDR3 size: 16 residues. CDR3: CSVITGSPSGANVLTF. DNA of the CDR3: TGCAGCGTCATAACAGGGTCCCCCTCTGGGGCCAACGTCCTGACTTTC.